This TCR beta chain comes out of a study of shared clonotypes between healthy human individuals. General study findings and limits: At large depth, rarefaction still showed sorted-subset sequencing to be incomplete.

V shed 6 bases and J 4 bases; nucleotides not matched to a gene: 4. The CDR3 consists of 14 residues. The germline gives CDR1 MDHEN, CDR2 SYDVKM. CD45RO-negative, CCR7-positively selected cells formed the naive CD8 fraction, excluding terminally differentiated effector memory CD45RA+ cells. For this clone: Its antigen is still unknown. Other nucleotide sequences in the sample specify the same CDR3.

Data came from immunoSEQ multiplex PCR; TCRdb stores just in-frame clones and leaves some out. The sample contains millions of clones, about 95% of which appear only once. The sequenced sample consisted of naive CD8+ T cells sorted from blood. V usage is TRBV28 and J usage is TRBJ1-2; TRBD1 aligns across 11 bases. The source is a man between 18 and 29 years old in good health. CDR3 DNA sequence: TGTGCCAGCAGCCCCGGGACAGGGGGCTATGGCTACACCTTC. This gives the protein CASSPGTGGYGYTF.